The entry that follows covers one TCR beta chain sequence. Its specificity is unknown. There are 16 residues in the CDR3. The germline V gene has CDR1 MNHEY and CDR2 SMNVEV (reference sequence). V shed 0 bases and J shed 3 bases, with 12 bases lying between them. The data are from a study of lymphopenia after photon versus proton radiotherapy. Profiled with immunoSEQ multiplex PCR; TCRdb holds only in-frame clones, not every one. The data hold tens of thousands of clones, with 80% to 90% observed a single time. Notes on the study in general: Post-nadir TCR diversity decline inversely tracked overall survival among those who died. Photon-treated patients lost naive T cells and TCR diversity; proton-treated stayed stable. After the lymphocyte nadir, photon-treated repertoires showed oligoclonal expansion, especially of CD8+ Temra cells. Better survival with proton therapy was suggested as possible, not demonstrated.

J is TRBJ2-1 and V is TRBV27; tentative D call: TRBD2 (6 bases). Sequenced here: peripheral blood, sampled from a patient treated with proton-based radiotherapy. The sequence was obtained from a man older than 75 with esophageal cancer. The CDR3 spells CASSLSKGTGYNEQFF. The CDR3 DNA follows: TGTGCCAGCAGTTTATCGAAAGGGACTGGCTACAATGAGCAGTTCTTC.